Sequencing of this T cell receptor (beta chain) was carried out in a study of a mutant IDH1 vaccine in newly diagnosed glioma. The overall study: Onset of vaccination occurred 4-6 weeks following radiotherapy alone, or with temozolomide cycles.

This table comes from immunoSEQ multiplex PCR, and its TCRdb copy is limited to in-frame clones, with some not included. The table has about 56,000 clones, about 90% seen once. Notes on this clone: Its target is not known.

Time point denoted: week 35, safety follow-up. Vaccination used 300 ug of mutant IDH1 20-mer peptide per dose, with topical imiquimod. The CDR3 runs to 13 residues. Trimming pared 5 bases from V and 2 bases from J, leaving 10 bases between. CDR1 and CDR2 (germline): MNHNS, SASEGT. Sequenced material: PBMCs, taken from a glioma patient whose treatment included an IDH1 peptide vaccine. This sequence was found in a man aged 35 to 55 with glioma. This chain joins TRBV6-1 and TRBJ2-7, with D unresolved. The CDR3 is CASSRTPTYEQYF. DNA of the CDR3: TGTGCCAGCAGTAGGACGCCGACCTACGAGCAGTACTTC.